Described below is a single T cell receptor (beta chain) sequence and its context. What this receptor recognizes is not known. No quality values exist for individual bases; no much larger clone is one base distant. Reading from cysteine to phenylalanine, the CDR3 counts 15 amino acids. Here the CDR3 DNA is all that survives: 45 bases in frame from base 1. Trimmed from V: 3 bases; trimmed from J: 1 base; junction bases lacking a gene match: 3. CDR1 and CDR2 are drawn from the germline V gene: KGHSH, LQKENI. The data belong to a study of blood T cell repertoires in COVID-19 (dated by TCRdb to 2019 to 2021). The study in broad terms: Samples covering the acute and convalescent phases of COVID-19 were provided by collaborators in the United States, Italy and Spain. Nearly every sample came with metadata listing a de-identified subject ID, COVID-19 status, age in years and sex. The samples were drawn from two sources: the first 160 participants of the ongoing ImmuneRACE study, and 950 to 1,500 subjects contributed by 6 global collaborators. The repertoires were released in a freely available public database intended as a resource for research on the immune response to SARS-CoV-2. HLA class I and class II types, where available, came from metadata supplied by the sample provider rather than from assay-based typing. Subjects who had been exposed to COVID-19, were actively infected with it, or had recovered from it provided the deeply sampled blood TCRbeta repertoires that made up the dataset. The prospective study material was composed of cDNA or gDNA derived from T cells, B-cell-depleted T cells, or PBMCs.

Paper-wide results and their limitations: The amount of clinical and demographic metadata varied by source and participant and was provided uncurated.

Whole blood was collected in K2EDTA tubes by collaborating institutions according to the institutions' own protocols. Collaborator samples were shipped for TCRbeta analysis as frozen whole blood, isolated PBMCs, or DNA extracted from either sample type. The immunoSEQ Assay, a bias-controlled multiplex PCR, was used to amplify TCRbeta CDR3 regions from genomic DNA. The study's processing was this. The number of nucleated cells in each sample was estimated from the amplification of reference gene primers within the assay. Sequence reads were collapsed and filtered to measure the absolute abundance of every unique TCRbeta CDR3 rearrangement. For each sample, productive Simpson clonality was calculated by taking the square root of Simpson's diversity index across productive rearrangements. Sourced from immuneACCESS, this table was stored by TCRdb with only in-frame sequences that have V and J called. A share of the clones is absent; for the studies checked, an unresolved V gene accounts for under half, and the remainder has no known explanation. V, J and clone size derive from that table, while D and trimming were established from the DNA sequence. The sample table records approximately 300,000 clones; around 83% of these occur just once. The top ten clonotypes cover approximately 1.1% of the sample.

This sequence uses TRBV18 and TRBJ1-1, with 9 central nucleotides matching TRBD1. This receptor was obtained from a woman aged 50 to 60 with acute or convalescent COVID-19. Sequenced sample: peripheral blood. The CDR3 region: CASSPRGQGNTEAFF. Read as DNA, the sequence is TGTGCCAGCTCACCCCGGGGACAGGGGAACACTGAAGCTTTCTTT.